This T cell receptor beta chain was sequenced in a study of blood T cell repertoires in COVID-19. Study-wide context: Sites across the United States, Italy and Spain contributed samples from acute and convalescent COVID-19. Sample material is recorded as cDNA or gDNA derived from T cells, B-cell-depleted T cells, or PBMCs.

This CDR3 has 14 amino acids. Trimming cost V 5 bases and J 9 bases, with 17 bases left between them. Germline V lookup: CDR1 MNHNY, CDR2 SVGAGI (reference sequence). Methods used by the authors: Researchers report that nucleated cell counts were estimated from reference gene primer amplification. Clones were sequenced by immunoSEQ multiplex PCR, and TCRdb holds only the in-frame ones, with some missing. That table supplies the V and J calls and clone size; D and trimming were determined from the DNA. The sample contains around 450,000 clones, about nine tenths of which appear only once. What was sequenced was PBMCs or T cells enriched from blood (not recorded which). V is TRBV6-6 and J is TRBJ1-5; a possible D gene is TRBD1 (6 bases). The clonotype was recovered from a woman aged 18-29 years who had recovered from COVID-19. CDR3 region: CASSDRTASLPQHF. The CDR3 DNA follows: TGTGCCAGCAGTGACCGGACAGCCAGTTTGCCCCAGCATTTT.